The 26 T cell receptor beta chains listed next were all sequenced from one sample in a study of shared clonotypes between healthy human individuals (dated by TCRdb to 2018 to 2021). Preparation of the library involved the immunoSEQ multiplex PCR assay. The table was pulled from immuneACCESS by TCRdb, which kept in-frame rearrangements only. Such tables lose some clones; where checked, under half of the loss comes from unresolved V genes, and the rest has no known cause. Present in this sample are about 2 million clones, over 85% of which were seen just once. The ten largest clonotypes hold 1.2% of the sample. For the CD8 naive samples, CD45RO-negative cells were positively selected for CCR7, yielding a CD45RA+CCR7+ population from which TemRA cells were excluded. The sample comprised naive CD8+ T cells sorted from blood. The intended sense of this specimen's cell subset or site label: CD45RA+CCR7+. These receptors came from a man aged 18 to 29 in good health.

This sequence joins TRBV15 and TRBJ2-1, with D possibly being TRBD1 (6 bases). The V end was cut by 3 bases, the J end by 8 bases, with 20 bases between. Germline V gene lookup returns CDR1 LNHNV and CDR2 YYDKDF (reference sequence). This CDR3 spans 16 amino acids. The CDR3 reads CATSSIRGRGPYEQFF. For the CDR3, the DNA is TGTGCCACCAGCAGTATTCGTGGCAGGGGACCCTATGAGCAGTTCTTC.

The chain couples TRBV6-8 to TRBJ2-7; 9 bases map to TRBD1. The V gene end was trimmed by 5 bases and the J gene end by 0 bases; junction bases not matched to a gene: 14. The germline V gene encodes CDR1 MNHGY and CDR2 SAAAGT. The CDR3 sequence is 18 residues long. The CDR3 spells CASSPPNYWDRVSYEQYF. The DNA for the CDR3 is TGTGCCAGCAGTCCTCCAAATTACTGGGACAGGGTCTCCTACGAGCAGTACTTC.

CDR3 residues: CASSLGGLAGALQETQYF. CDR3 coding DNA: TGTGCCAGCAGCTTAGGGGGACTAGCGGGCGCTCTTCAAGAGACCCAGTACTTC. The V call is TRBV11-2, the J call TRBJ2-5, with 12 nucleotides matching TRBD2. CDR1 SGHAT and CDR2 FQNNGV come from the germline V gene. This CDR3 comprises 18 residues. V shed 1 base and J 2 bases; nucleotides not matched to a gene: 8.

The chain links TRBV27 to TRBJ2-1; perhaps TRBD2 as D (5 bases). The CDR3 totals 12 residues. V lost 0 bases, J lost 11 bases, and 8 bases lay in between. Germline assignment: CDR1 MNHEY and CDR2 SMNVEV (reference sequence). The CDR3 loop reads CASSLSGVQQFF. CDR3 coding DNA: TGTGCCAGCAGTTTATCGGGAGTCCAGCAGTTCTTC.

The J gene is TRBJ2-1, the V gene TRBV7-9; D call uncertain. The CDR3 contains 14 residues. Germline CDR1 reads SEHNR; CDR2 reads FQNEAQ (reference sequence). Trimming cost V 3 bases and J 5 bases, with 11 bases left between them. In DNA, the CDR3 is TGTGCCAGCAGCTTTTGGGTAACAAACAATGAGCAGTTCTTC. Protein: CASSFWVTNNEQFF.

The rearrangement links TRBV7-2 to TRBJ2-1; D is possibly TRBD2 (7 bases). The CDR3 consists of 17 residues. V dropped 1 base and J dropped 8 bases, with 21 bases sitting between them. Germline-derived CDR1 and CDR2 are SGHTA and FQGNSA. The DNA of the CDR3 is TGTGCCAGCAGCTTAGATTTATTGGGGGGGCCGGTGGATGAGCAGTTCTTC. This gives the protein CASSLDLLGGPVDEQFF.

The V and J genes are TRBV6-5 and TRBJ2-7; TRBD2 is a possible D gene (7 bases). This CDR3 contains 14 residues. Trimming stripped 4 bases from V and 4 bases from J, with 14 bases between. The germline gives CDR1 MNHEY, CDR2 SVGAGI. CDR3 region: CASSWEGGGYEQYF. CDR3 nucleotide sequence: TGTGCCAGCAGTTGGGAGGGAGGGGGATACGAGCAGTACTTC.

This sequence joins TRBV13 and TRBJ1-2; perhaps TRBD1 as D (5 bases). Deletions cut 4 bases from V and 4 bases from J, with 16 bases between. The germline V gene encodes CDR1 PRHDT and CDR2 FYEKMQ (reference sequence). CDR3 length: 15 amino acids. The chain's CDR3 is CASSSSFKGTYGYTF. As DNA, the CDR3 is TGTGCCAGCAGCTCCTCTTTTAAGGGGACCTATGGCTACACCTTC.

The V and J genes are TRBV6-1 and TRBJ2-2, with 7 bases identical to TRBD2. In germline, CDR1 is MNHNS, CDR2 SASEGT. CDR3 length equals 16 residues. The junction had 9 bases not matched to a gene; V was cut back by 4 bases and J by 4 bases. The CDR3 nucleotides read TGTGCCAGCAGTGGGGACTATACTTATACCACCGGGGAGCTGTTTTTT. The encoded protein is CASSGDYTYTTGELFF.

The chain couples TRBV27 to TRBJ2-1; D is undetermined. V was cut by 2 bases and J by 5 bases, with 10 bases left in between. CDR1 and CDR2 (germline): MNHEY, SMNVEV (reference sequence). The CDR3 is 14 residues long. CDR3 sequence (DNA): TGTGCCAGCAGTTTAAGGAGCCCGCACAATGAGCAGTTCTTC. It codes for CASSLRSPHNEQFF.

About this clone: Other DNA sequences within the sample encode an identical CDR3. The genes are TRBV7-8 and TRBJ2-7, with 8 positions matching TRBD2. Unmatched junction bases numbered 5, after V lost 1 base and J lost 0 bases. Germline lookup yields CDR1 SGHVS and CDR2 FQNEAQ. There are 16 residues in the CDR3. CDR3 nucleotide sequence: TGTGCCAGCAGCTTAGGGCTAGCGGGTAGCTCCTACGAGCAGTACTTC. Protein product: CASSLGLAGSSYEQYF.

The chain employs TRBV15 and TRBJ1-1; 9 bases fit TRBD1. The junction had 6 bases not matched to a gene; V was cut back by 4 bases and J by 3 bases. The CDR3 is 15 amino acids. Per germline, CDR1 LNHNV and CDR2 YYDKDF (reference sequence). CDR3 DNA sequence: TGTGCCACCAGCATAGGGACAGGGCTAGACACTGAAGCTTTCTTT. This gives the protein CATSIGTGLDTEAFF.

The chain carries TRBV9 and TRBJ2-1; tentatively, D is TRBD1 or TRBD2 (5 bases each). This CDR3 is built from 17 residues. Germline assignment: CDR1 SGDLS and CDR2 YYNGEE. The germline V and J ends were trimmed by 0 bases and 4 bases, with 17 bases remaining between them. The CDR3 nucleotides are TGTGCCAGCAGCGTAGAAGGGACGGAAGCTCGGTACAATGAGCAGTTCTTC. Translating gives CASSVEGTEARYNEQFF.

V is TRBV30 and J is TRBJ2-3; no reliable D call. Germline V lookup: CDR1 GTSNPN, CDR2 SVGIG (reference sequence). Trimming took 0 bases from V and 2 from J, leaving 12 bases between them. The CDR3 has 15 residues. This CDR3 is CAWSVLGGITDTQYF. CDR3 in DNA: TGTGCCTGGAGTGTACTGGGCGGAATCACAGATACGCAGTATTTT.

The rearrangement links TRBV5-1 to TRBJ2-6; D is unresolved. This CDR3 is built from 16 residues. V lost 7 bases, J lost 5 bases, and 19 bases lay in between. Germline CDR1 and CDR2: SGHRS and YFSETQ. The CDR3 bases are TGCGCCAGCTATGACGGTTCACAAAGTCGGGCCAACGTCCTGACTTTC. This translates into CASYDGSQSRANVLTF.

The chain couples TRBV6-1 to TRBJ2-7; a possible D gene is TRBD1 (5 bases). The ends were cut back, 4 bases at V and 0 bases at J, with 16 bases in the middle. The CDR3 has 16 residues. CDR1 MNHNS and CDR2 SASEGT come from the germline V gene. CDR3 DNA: TGTGCCAGCAGTGCCGGACATTTTGGCCTCTCCTACGAGCAGTACTTC. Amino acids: CASSAGHFGLSYEQYF.

The CDR3 coding sequence is TGCGCCAGCAGCCCGGGACTAGCGGGGACAACCTCCTACAATGAGCAGTTCTTC. Encoded protein: CASSPGLAGTTSYNEQFF. The rearrangement uses TRBV5-1 and TRBJ2-1; TRBD2 matches at 13 bases. Germline lookup yields CDR1 SGHRS and CDR2 YFSETQ. V lost 4 bases, J lost 0 bases, and 7 bases stayed unmatched. The CDR3 loop spans 18 amino acids.

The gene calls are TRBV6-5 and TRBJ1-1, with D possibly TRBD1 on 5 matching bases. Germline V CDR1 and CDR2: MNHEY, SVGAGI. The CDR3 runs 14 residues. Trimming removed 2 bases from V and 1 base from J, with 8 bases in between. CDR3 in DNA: TGTGCCAGCAGTTACGTTGGGACGAACACTGAAGCTTTCTTT. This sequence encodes CASSYVGTNTEAFF.

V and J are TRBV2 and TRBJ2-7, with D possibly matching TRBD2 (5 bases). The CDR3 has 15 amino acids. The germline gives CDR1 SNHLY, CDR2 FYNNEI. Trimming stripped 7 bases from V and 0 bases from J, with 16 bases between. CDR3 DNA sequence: TGTGCCAGCATAATAAGAGCTAGCACCTCCTACGAGCAGTACTTC. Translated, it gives CASIIRASTSYEQYF. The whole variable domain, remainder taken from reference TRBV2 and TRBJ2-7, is EPEVTQTPSHQVTQMGQEVILRCVPISNHLYFYWYRQILGQKVEFLVSFYNNEISEKSEIFDDQFSVERPDGSNFTLKIRSTKLEDSAMYFCASIIRASTSYEQYFGPGTRLTVT.

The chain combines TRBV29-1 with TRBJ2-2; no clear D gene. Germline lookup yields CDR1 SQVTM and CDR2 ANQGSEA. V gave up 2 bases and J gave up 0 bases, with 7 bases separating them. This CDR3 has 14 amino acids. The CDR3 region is CSVESPPNTGELFF. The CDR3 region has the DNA TGCAGCGTTGAAAGTCCGCCGAACACCGGGGAGCTGTTTTTT.

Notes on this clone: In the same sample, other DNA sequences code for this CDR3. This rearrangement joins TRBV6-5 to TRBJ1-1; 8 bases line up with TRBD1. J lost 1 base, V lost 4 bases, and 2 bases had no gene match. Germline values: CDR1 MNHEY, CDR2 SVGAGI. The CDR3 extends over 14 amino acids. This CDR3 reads CASSSGQGNTEAFF. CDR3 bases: TGTGCCAGCAGTTCTGGACAGGGGAACACTGAAGCTTTCTTT.

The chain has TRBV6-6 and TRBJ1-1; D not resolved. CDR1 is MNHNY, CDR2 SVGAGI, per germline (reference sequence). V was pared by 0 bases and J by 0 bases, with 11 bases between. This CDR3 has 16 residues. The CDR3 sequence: CASSYSIRTLNTEAFF. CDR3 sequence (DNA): TGTGCCAGCAGTTACTCGATCAGGACCCTGAACACTGAAGCTTTCTTT.

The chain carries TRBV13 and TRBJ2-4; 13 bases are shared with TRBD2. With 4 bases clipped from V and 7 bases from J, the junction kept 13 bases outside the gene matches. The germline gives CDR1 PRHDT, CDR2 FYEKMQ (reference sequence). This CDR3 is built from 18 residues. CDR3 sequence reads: CASSSRLHRTSGSNIQYF. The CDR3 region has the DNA TGTGCCAGCAGCTCCCGGTTGCATCGGACTAGCGGGAGCAACATTCAGTACTTC.

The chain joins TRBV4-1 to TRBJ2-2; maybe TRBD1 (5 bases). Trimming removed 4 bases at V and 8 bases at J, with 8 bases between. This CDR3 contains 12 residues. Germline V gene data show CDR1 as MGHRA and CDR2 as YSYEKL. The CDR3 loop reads CASSPPGGELFF. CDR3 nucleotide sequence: TGCGCCAGCAGCCCGCCAGGGGGGGAGCTGTTTTTT.

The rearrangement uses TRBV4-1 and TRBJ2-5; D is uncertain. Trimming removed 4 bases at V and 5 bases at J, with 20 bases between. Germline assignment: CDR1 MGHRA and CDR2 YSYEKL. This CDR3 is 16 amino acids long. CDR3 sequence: CASSPEGSYLGETQYF. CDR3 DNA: TGCGCCAGCAGCCCAGAAGGGTCGTACCTTGGGGAGACCCAGTACTTC.

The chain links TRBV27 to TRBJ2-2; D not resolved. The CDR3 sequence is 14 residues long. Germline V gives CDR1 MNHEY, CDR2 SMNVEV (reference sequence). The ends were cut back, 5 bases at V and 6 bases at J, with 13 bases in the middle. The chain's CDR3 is CASSPSASPGELFF. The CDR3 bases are TGTGCCAGCAGTCCCTCTGCTAGTCCCGGGGAGCTGTTTTTT.